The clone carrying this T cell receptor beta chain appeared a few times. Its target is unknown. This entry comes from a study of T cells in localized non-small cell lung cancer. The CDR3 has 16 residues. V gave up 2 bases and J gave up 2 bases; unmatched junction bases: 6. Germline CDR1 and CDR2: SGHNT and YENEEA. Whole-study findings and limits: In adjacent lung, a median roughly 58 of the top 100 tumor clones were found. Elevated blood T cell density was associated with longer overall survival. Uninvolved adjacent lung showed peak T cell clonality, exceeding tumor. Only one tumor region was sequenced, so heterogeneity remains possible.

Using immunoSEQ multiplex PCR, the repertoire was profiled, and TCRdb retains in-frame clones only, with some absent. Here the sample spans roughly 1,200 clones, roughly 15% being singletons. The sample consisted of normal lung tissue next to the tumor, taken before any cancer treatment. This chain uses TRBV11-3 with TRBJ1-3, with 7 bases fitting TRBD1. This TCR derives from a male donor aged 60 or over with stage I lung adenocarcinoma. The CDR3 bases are TGTGCCAGCAGCTTATCCACAGGGGAGGCTGGAAACACCATATATTTT. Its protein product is CASSLSTGEAGNTIYF.